The rows below give T cell receptor beta chains drawn from one sample of a study of cytomegalovirus exposure and HLA in healthy donors. Clones were read by immunoSEQ multiplex PCR, and TCRdb kept only the in-frame ones, dropping some. The repertoire holds 150,000 to 200,000 clones, 75% to 80% seen once, with about 0.93% in the top ten. Sample: PBMCs. The receptors were sampled from a woman aged 50 to 65 in good health and CMV-seropositive. The CDR3 runs from the conserved cysteine through the conserved F or W.

CDR3 length,V gene,J gene,CDR3 protein
15,TRBV4-2,TRBJ1-2,CASSQDRGQGDGYTF
13,TRBV9,TRBJ2-2,CASSLDQGLELFF
15,TRBV6-5,TRBJ2-7,CASSRRLGSSYEQYF
14,TRBV30,TRBJ1-2,CAWKGQGFSYGYTF
12,TRBV14,TRBJ2-5,CASSHQQETQYF
14,TRBV27,TRBJ2-7,CASSSTGSGYEQYF
13,TRBV2,TRBJ2-5,CASSEFGAKTQYF
14,TRBV19,TRBJ1-1,CASSIHPRNTEAFF
15,TRBV7-2,TRBJ2-1,CASSLGGQIYNEQFF
14,TRBV5-4,TRBJ2-7,CASGRTGGSYEQYF
15,TRBV5-4,TRBJ1-3,CASSLQGVSGNTIYF
13,TRBV25-1,TRBJ1-2,CASSETGFYGYTF
13,TRBV6-5,TRBJ1-1,CASSPQAYTEAFF
14,TRBV7-2,TRBJ2-7,CASSLSTAVREQYF
11,TRBV2,TRBJ1-2,CASGLDYGYTF
14,TRBV5-4,TRBJ2-5,CASSARDREGTQYF
13,TRBV28,TRBJ2-5,CAIGEQVVKTQYF
15,TRBV27,TRBJ2-2,CASSLSGTYTGELFF
13,TRBV5-6,TRBJ1-2,CASSLGGSDGYTF
16,TRBV7-8,TRBJ1-5,CASSSLSGTGPQPQHF
14,TRBV29-1,TRBJ2-7,CSVIPGGKVYEQYF
14,TRBV6-5,TRBJ1-2,CASSTTVINYGYTF
15,TRBV18,TRBJ2-7,CASSQYRISSYEQYF
12,TRBV29-1,TRBJ2-4,CSVLQGRDIQYF
15,TRBV4-1,TRBJ2-7,CASSQDPGQEEDWDF
15,TRBV9,TRBJ2-7,CASSVEVGGAYEQYF
17,TRBV28,TRBJ1-3,CASSPTSTTFLGNTIYF
13,TRBV7-2,TRBJ1-1,CASSWTGGTEAFF
16,TRBV6-5,TRBJ1-1,CASSYGALTSFTEAFF
15,TRBV4-3,TRBJ1-4,CASSHYRDHSEKLFF
12,TRBV19,TRBJ2-1,CASSIEGTLQFF
14,TRBV27,TRBJ1-5,CAGKGSGAGQPQHF
15,TRBV5-4,TRBJ2-1,CASSSKLAGEGEQFF
10,TRBV14,TRBJ2-7,CARRSKEQYF
13,TRBV10-2,TRBJ1-6,CASTGGVNSPLHF
12,TRBV5-4,TRBJ2-5,CASSLSGETQYF